The 20 T cell receptor beta chains below were found in one sample sequenced in a study of patients and donors after allogeneic stem cell transplantation (TCRdb year 2020). The library was generated by RT-PCR. These reads were obtained on a NextSeq 550. TCRdb applied fastp at Q25 and MiXCR to the public reads, then kept only in-frame beta chains. Duplicate CDR3 protein sequences are folded into a single record with the most common DNA and genes. The sample data list about 960,000 distinct CDR3 sequences, and approximately 19% of these were observed just once. Of the sample, approximately 5.9% is held by the ten largest clones. Specimen: blood, either unsorted or a sorted T cell fraction (not recorded which). The source is a human donor who was either an allogeneic HSCT recipient or a stem cell or donor lymphocyte infusion donor (not recorded which). It is not recorded whose cells these are; they may come from a transplant donor.

Comment on this clonotype: Its ends do not fully match the called genes, so a read error is possible. The V gene is TRBV11-1, the J gene TRBJ1-6; D remains ambiguous. The length of the CDR3 is 14 residues. The V gene's germline CDR1 is SGHAT and CDR2 FQDESV (reference sequence). CDR3 DNA: TGTGCCAGCAGCATAGCAAGGGCTAATTCACCCCTCCACTTT. This sequence encodes CASSIARANSPLHF.

This clonotype was counted only a few times. CDR3 protein: CASRNALLEETQYF. The CDR3 DNA is TGCGCCAGCAGAAATGCCCTCTTAGAGGAGACCCAGTACTTC. The gene calls are TRBV5-1 and TRBJ2-5; D is undetermined. Trimming removed 5 bases at V and 5 bases at J, with 16 bases between. The CDR3 sequence is 14 residues long. Germline V gene sequence: CDR1 SGHRS, CDR2 YFSETQ.

CDR3 nucleotide sequence: TGTGCCAGCAGCCAGGGCAGCATCCTGAATGAAAAACTGTTTTTT. Protein sequence: CASSQGSILNEKLFF. This chain uses TRBV7-2 with TRBJ1-4, with D possibly TRBD1 on 5 matching bases. The germline gives CDR1 SGHTA, CDR2 FQGNSA. V was cut by 5 bases and J by 5 bases, with 15 bases left in between. The CDR3 runs to 15 residues.

This clonotype showed up many times. This chain connects TRBV12-3 or TRBV12-4 to TRBJ2-2; D may be TRBD1 (6 bases). V lost 6 bases, J lost 0 bases, and 11 bases lay in between. The CDR3 extends over 15 amino acids. The CDR3 protein is CASSLTGPNTGELFF. CDR3 coding DNA: TGTGCCAGCAGCTTAACAGGGCCGAACACCGGGGAGCTGTTTTTT.

The chain joins TRBV14 to TRBJ1-2; D ambiguous. Germline V gene sequence: CDR1 SGHDN, CDR2 FVKESK. The CDR3 loop spans 13 amino acids. Trimming took off 4 bases at V and 7 bases at J, with 13 bases between the two ends. The CDR3 spells CASSLGRFSGYTF. In DNA form, the CDR3 reads TGTGCCAGCAGCCTAGGACGCTTTTCTGGCTACACCTTC.

The sample holds a few counts of this clonotype. The CDR3 loop is CASSVALQLNEQFF. The CDR3 coding sequence is TGTGCCAGCAGCGTAGCCTTACAACTCAATGAGCAGTTCTTC. The V call is TRBV9, the J call TRBJ2-1; D gene ambiguous. This CDR3 has 14 amino acids. CDR1 is SGDLS, CDR2 YYNGEE, per germline. The germline V and J ends were trimmed by 0 bases and 6 bases, with 10 bases remaining between them. Complete variable domain (other parts from reference TRBV9 and TRBJ2-1): DSGVTQTPKHLITATGQRVTLRCSPRSGDLSVYWYQQSLDQGLQFLIQYYNGEERAKGNILERFSAQQFPDLHSELNLSSLELGDSALYFCASSVALQLNEQFFGPGTRLTVL.

This clonotype was detected many times. The chain employs TRBV12-3 or TRBV12-4 and TRBJ2-5; the match to TRBD2 covers 10 bases. Trimming removed 3 bases from V and 1 base from J; junction bases left unmatched: 5. This CDR3 is 16 amino acids long. The CDR3 DNA reads TGTGCCAGCAGTTTGTCCTGGACTAGCGGCCAAGAGACCCAGTACTTC. Its translation: CASSLSWTSGQETQYF.

This clonotype was observed a few times. The CDR3 loop is CASSQGSGEGNEQFF. DNA for the CDR3: TGTGCCAGCAGCCAAGGTTCGGGGGAGGGTAATGAGCAGTTCTTC. The chain carries TRBV3-1 and TRBJ2-1; TRBD2 matches 7 bases. The trim removed 1 base at V and 7 bases at J, leaving 7 bases unmatched. There are 15 residues in the CDR3. CDR1 is LGHDT, CDR2 YNNKEL, per germline (reference sequence).

The chain carries TRBV7-2 and TRBJ2-1; 8 bases are shared with TRBD2. The CDR3 totals 15 residues. J gave up 7 bases and V 1 base, and 6 bases lay outside the gene matches. Per the germline V gene, CDR1 is SGHTA and CDR2 is FQGNSA. CDR3 coding DNA: TGTGCCAGCAGCTTAGGACTAGCGCCTACAAATGAGCAGTTCTTC. This encodes CASSLGLAPTNEQFF.

This clonotype showed up just a few times. This chain connects TRBV20-1 to TRBJ1-2, with 9 bases lining up with TRBD1. This CDR3 is built from 13 residues. Per the germline V gene, CDR1 is DFQATT and CDR2 is SNEGSKA (reference sequence). Trimming at V came to 6 bases and at J to 10 bases, leaving 12 bases not matched to a gene. The CDR3 here is CSAPLEGQGPYTF. DNA of the CDR3: TGCAGTGCCCCCCTTGAGGGACAGGGACCCTACACCTTC.

The V gene is TRBV12-3 or TRBV12-4, the J gene TRBJ2-7, with a tentative D call TRBD2 (6 bases). V lost 8 bases and J lost 2, with 13 bases in between. The CDR3 spans 13 residues. CDR3 sequence: CASRTPGAYEQYF. The CDR3 coding sequence is TGTGCCAGCCGAACCCCGGGGGCCTACGAGCAGTACTTC.

This rearrangement joins TRBV27 to TRBJ2-1; D possibly uses TRBD1 or TRBD2 (5 bases each). The V gene's germline CDR1 is MNHEY and CDR2 SMNVEV (reference sequence). The CDR3 is 12 amino acids. The V and J ends lost 8 bases and 9 bases respectively, with 14 bases between them. The CDR3 sequence: CASGLGGAEQFF. In DNA, the CDR3 is TGTGCCAGCGGTCTTGGGGGAGCTGAGCAGTTCTTC.

This clonotype occurred a few times. Here the CDR3 reads CASSLNRVAEAFF. The CDR3 DNA is TGCGCCAGCAGCTTGAACAGGGTCGCTGAAGCTTTCTTT. The rearrangement links TRBV5-1 to TRBJ1-1; D is perhaps TRBD1 (6 bases). Trimming took 1 base from V and 6 from J, leaving 10 bases between them. The CDR3 has 13 amino acids. The germline gives CDR1 SGHRS, CDR2 YFSETQ.

The chain employs TRBV3-1 and TRBJ1-2, with D unclear. The ends were cut back, 6 bases at V and 0 bases at J, with 8 bases in the middle. This CDR3 has 13 residues. CDR1 and CDR2 (germline): LGHDT, YNNKEL (reference sequence). CDR3 amino acids: CASSTQANYGYTF. CDR3 nucleotides: TGTGCCAGCAGTACACAAGCTAACTATGGCTACACCTTC.

The sample holds many counts of this clonotype. V and J are TRBV27 and TRBJ2-7; 14 nucleotides line up with TRBD2. The CDR3 consists of 16 residues. V shed 4 bases, J shed 1 base, and the junction held 3 bases outside the gene matches. The germline V gene encodes CDR1 MNHEY and CDR2 SMNVEV (reference sequence). Here the CDR3 DNA reads TGTGCCAGCAGTTCGAGACTAGCGGGAGGGTCCTACGAGCAGTACTTC. Protein: CASSSRLAGGSYEQYF.

V is TRBV24-1 and J is TRBJ2-3; perhaps TRBD2 as D (5 bases). The ends were cut back, 6 bases at V and 3 bases at J, with 9 bases in the middle. The V gene's germline CDR1 is KGHDR and CDR2 SFDVKD. This CDR3 has 13 residues. CDR3 coding DNA: TGTGCCACCAGTACTAGAGGGACAGATACGCAGTATTTT. Protein product: CATSTRGTDTQYF.

This sequence joins TRBV20-1 and TRBJ2-7; 13 nucleotides agree with TRBD2. Germline loops: CDR1 DFQATT, CDR2 SNEGSKA (reference sequence). This CDR3 spans 14 amino acids. Losses at the gene ends were 1 base for V and 4 bases for J; bases not matched to a gene: 1. CDR3 protein: CSARAGLAGYEQYF. CDR3 bases: TGCAGTGCTAGAGCGGGACTAGCGGGATACGAGCAGTACTTC.

In this sample, this clonotype turned up many times. This chain joins TRBV12-3 or TRBV12-4 and TRBJ2-1; TRBD2 matches 10 bases. CDR3 length: 15 amino acids. The ends lost 2 bases at V and 2 bases at J; junction bases unmatched: 0. This chain's CDR3 is CASSLLAGAYNEQFF. The CDR3 DNA follows: TGTGCCAGCAGTTTACTAGCGGGGGCCTACAATGAGCAGTTCTTC.

This chain links TRBV20-1 with TRBJ2-2; unclear D gene. The CDR3 loop spans 15 amino acids. From germline, CDR1 is DFQATT and CDR2 SNEGSKA (reference sequence). V dropped 1 base and J dropped 4 bases, with 13 bases sitting between them. CDR3 sequence reads: CSARGRSEFTGELFF. For the CDR3, the DNA is TGCAGTGCTAGAGGGCGTTCAGAATTCACCGGGGAGCTGTTTTTT.

A few counts support this clonotype. The V call is TRBV24-1, the J call TRBJ2-1; D not certain. V was shortened by 6 bases and J by 4 bases, with 15 bases between the two germline ends. Germline V gene sequence: CDR1 KGHDR, CDR2 SFDVKD. CDR3 length: 15 amino acids. CDR3 region: CATSPDTAFYNEQFF. In nucleotides, the CDR3 is TGTGCCACCAGTCCCGACACGGCTTTTTACAATGAGCAGTTCTTC.